This T cell receptor (beta chain) was documented in a study of T-cell reconstitution after alpha-beta-depleted transplantation in children. V lost 2 bases and J 6 bases, leaving 10 bases between the germline ends. Germline CDR1 DFQATT, CDR2 SNEGSKA (reference sequence). This CDR3 is 12 amino acids long. A library of TCRbeta sequences, prepared with unique molecular identifiers, was generated. TCRdb reprocessed the PCR reads with MiXCR, giving one entry per CDR3 protein. The table records about 610,000 distinct CDR3 sequences, about 11% of them present only once. The TCR originated in a human donor who donated a stem cell graft to a child with acute myeloid leukemia. The chain has TRBV20-1 and TRBJ2-5; D is perhaps TRBD1 or TRBD2 (5 bases each). The starting material was PBMCs from the stem cell graft donor, obtained from the stem cell graft. The DNA of the CDR3 is TGCAGTGCTAGACCTCCGGGGCAGACCCAGTACTTC. It translates to CSARPPGQTQYF.